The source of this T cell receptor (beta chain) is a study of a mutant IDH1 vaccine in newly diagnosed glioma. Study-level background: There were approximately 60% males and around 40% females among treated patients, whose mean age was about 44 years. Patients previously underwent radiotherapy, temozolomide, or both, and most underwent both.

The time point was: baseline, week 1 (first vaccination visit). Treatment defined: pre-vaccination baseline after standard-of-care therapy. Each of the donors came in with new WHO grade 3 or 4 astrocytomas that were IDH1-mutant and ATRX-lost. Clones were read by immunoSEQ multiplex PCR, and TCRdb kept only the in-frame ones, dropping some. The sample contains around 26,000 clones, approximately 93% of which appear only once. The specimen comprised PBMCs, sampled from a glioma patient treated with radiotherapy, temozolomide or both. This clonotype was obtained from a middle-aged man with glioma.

CDR3 region: CATSRSDRGTHHEKLFF. The CDR3 DNA follows: TGTGCCACCAGCCGATCGGACAGGGGGACTCATCACGAAAAACTGTTTTTT. The V and J genes are TRBV15 and TRBJ1-4, with TRBD1 matching 10 bases. The trim removed 5 bases at V and 8 bases at J, leaving 14 bases unmatched. CDR1 is LNHNV and CDR2 is YYDKDF in the germline V gene (reference sequence). The CDR3 length is 17 residues.